Sequencing of this T cell receptor beta chain was carried out in a study of blood T cells in healthy people across ages. Whole-study context: About one barcoded beta molecule per two T cells came from capture by template switching.

About this clonotype itself: Its antigen is as yet unknown.

Through a sample-barcoded 5' primer and a J-beta primer mix, a second PCR was run for roughly 7 to 12 cycles. In TCRdb, the 5' RACE reads were re-called with MiXCR into one record per CDR3 protein. The repertoire consists of approximately 880,000 distinct CDR3 sequences, with approximately 49% occurring once and the leading ten covering under 15%. The study, taken as a whole, reports: The study found more naive CD4+ cells and higher diversity in long-lived than aged donors. Estimates of total diversity, which came from one million sequenced T cells, were considered to be underestimates.

Germline V gene lookup returns CDR1 MNHEY and CDR2 SVGEGT. This CDR3 region has 17 residues. V lost 6 bases, J lost 1 base, and 11 bases stayed unmatched. The source is a man younger than 45 in good health. The chain is built from TRBV6-2 or TRBV6-3 and TRBJ1-5; 8 bases align to TRBD1. The sequenced material came from blood. The CDR3 coding sequence is TGTGCCAGCAGCCGACCCTACAGGGGGGAGAGCAATCAGCCCCAGCATTTT. As protein: CASSRPYRGESNQPQHF.